The next 2 T cell receptor beta chains were all read from a single sample in a study of T cells in women clearing cervical HPV infection. Using immunoSEQ multiplex PCR, the repertoire was profiled, and TCRdb retains in-frame clones only, with some absent. The listing contains fewer than 30,000 clones. Sequencing was performed on blood buffy coat. The receptor set was obtained from a woman between 18 and 70 years old with a cervical HPV16 infection that either progressed to CIN3+ or cleared (not recorded which).

On this clone: Read coverage stops 3 residues before the CDR3 terminus; the germline J gene supplies the remainder. V is TRBV5-1 and J is TRBJ1-1; D is perhaps TRBD1 (5 bases). This CDR3 is 14 amino acids long. Trimming removed 1 base at V and 3 bases at J, with 10 bases between. Germline CDR1 reads SGHRS; CDR2 reads YFSETQ. The CDR3 spells CASSLRGVDTEAFF. Incomplete CDR3 DNA: TGCGCCAGCAGCTTGAGGGGAGTGGACACTGAA. The variable domain in full, completed from reference TRBV5-1 and TRBJ1-1, reads KAGVTQTPRYLIKTRGQQVTLSCSPISGHRSVSWYQQTPGQGLQFLFEYFSETQRNKGNFPGRFSGRQFSNSRSEMNVSTLELGDSALYLCASSLRGVDTEAFFGQGTRLTVV.

In the case of this clone: Coverage ceases 3 residues before the CDR3 finishes, and the germline J gene fills in the end. The chain uses TRBV7-2 and TRBJ2-3; weak D call: TRBD1 (5 bases). The length of the CDR3 is 15 residues. CDR1 is SGHTA and CDR2 is FQGNSA in the germline V gene. V dropped 6 bases and J dropped 3 bases, with 16 bases sitting between them. The covered CDR3 bases are TGTGCCAGCAGGCGCTCTCCAGGGAAGACAGATACG. Translated, it gives CASRRSPGKTDT. The full CDR3 protein reads CASRRSPGKTDTQYF.